One sample yielded the 5 T cell receptor beta chains listed below, sequenced in a study of blood T cells in healthy people across ages. A sample-barcoded 5' primer and a J-beta primer mix were used in a second PCR of about 7 to 12 cycles. In TCRdb, the 5' RACE reads were re-called with MiXCR into one record per CDR3 protein. The sample contains more than 1,400,000 distinct CDR3 sequences, around two fifths of which appear only once. Input material: blood. The receptors originated from a woman between 18 and 29 years old in good health.

This chain joins TRBV7-9 and TRBJ1-2; D perhaps matches TRBD1 (6 bases). CDR3 length equals 16 residues. V was trimmed by 5 bases and J by 11 bases, leaving 27 bases between them. Germline loops: CDR1 SEHNR, CDR2 FQNEAQ (reference sequence). The CDR3 coding sequence is TGTGCCAGCAGCGTCGAGGAAGTTTTCGGATCTAGGGGGTACACCTTC. It specifies CASSVEEVFGSRGYTF.

V gene TRBV5-1 combines with J gene TRBJ2-7, with a weak D call TRBD1 (5 bases). The V and J ends lost 0 bases and 3 bases respectively, with 13 bases between them. Germline values: CDR1 SGHRS, CDR2 YFSETQ. The CDR3 contains 15 residues. The CDR3 loop is CASSLARAPVYEQYF. Written as DNA, the CDR3 is TGCGCCAGCAGCTTGGCCAGGGCACCAGTCTACGAGCAGTACTTC.

V usage is TRBV29-1 and J usage is TRBJ2-2; no clear D gene. The germline CDR1 and CDR2 sequences are SQVTM and ANQGSEA. The length of the CDR3 is 12 residues. Trimming removed 5 bases at V and 6 bases at J, with 10 bases between. The DNA of the CDR3 is TGCAGCGTTCTTTTGGCCCCCGGGGAGCTGTTTTTT. Translation: CSVLLAPGELFF.

This clonotype has more than one count but fewer than ten. The rearrangement links TRBV4-1 to TRBJ2-5, with unresolved D. Germline lookup yields CDR1 MGHRA and CDR2 YSYEKL. The V end was cut by 5 bases, the J end by 1 base, with 11 bases between. The CDR3 totals 14 residues. The CDR3, as DNA: TGCGCCAGCAGCTCGACCCCATCCCAAGAGACCCAGTACTTC. This encodes CASSSTPSQETQYF.

Concerning this clonotype: Just one base apart from a much larger clone, this may be a read error. The rearrangement joins TRBV7-9 to TRBJ2-2, with TRBD2 identical over 11 bases. There are 15 residues in the CDR3. J gave up 1 base and V 5 bases, and 0 bases lay outside the gene matches. Germline CDR1 is SEHNR and CDR2 is FQNEAQ (reference sequence). In nucleotides, the CDR3 is TGTGCCAGCAGCGGGACTAGCGGGAACACCGGGGAGCTGTTTTTT. Its protein product is CASSGTSGNTGELFF.